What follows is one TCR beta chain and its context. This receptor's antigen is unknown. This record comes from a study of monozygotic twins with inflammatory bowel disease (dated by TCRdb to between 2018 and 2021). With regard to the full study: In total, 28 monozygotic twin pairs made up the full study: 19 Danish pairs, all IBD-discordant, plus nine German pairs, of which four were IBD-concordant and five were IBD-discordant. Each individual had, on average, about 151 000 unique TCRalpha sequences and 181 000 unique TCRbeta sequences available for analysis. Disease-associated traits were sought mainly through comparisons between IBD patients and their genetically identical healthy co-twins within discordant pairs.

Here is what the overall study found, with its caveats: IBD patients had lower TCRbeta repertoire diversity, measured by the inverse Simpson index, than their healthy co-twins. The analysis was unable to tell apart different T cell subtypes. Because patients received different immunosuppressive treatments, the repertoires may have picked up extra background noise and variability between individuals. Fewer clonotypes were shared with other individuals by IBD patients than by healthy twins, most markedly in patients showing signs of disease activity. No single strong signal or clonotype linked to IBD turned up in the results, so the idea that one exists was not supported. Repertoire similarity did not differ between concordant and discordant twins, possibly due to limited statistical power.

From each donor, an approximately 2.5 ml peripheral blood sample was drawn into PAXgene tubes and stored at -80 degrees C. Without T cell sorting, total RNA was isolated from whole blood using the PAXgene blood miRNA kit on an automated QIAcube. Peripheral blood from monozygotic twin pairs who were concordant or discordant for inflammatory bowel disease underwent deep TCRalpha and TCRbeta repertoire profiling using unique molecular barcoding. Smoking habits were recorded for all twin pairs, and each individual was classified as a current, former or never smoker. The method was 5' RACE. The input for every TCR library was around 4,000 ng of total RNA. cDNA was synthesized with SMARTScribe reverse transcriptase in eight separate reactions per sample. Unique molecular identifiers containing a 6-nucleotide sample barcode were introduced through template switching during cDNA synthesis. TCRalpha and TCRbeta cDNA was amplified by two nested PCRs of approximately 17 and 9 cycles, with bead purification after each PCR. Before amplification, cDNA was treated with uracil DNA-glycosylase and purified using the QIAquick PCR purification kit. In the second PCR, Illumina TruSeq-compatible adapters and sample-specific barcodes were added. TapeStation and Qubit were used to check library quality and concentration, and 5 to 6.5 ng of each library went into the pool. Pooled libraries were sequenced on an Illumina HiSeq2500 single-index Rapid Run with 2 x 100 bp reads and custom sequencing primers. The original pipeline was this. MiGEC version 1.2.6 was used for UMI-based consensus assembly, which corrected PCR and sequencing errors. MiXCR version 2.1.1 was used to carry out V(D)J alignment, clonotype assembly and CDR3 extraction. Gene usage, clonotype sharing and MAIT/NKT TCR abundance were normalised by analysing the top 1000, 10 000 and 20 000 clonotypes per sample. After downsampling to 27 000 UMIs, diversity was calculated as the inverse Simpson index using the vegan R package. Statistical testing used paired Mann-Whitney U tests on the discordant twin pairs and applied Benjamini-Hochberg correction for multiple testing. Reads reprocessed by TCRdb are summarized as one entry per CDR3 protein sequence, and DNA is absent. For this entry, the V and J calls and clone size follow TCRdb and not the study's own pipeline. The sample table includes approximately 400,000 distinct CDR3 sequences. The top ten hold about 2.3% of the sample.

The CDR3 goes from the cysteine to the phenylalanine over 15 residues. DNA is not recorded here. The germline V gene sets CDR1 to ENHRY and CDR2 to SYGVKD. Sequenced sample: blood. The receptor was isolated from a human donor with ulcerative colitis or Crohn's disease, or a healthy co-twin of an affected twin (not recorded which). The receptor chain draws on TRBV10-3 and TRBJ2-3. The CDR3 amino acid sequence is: CAIKSGLATTDTQYF.